A selection of T cell receptor beta chains follows, all from one sample in a study of blood T cell repertoires in COVID-19. The table came from immunoSEQ multiplex PCR; TCRdb's copy has only in-frame clones and leaves some out. The data show 65,000 to 90,000 clones, with 88% seen just once and 5.1% held by the top ten. Specimen: peripheral blood. The receptor set was obtained from a human donor in a cohort sampled during active COVID-19. Each CDR3 is given with its conserved first and last residue. Fields, in order: J gene, clone size, V gene, D gene, CDR3 protein, CDR3 DNA. D genes are given only for firm matches. Some rows mark clone size as missing; the rest say once, few, many or name a class of expanded clone.

TRBJ2-1	-	TRBV24-1	-	CATSASGYDNEQFF	TGTGCCACCAGTGCAAGCGGCTACGACAATGAGCAGTTCTTC
TRBJ1-5	-	TRBV30	-	CAWSDAGVNQPQHF	TGTGCCTGGAGTGACGCAGGGGTCAATCAGCCCCAGCATTTT
TRBJ2-5	-	TRBV11-2	-	CASSREIGWETQYF	TGTGCCAGCAGCCGGGAAATTGGGTGGGAGACCCAGTACTTC
TRBJ1-5	-	TRBV19	-	CATSLLGPRSNQPQHF	TGTGCCACTTCACTTTTGGGGCCAAGGAGCAATCAGCCCCAGCATTTT
TRBJ2-7	-	TRBV18	TRBD2	CASSPSNGRTHYEQYF	TGTGCCAGCTCACCAAGCAACGGGAGGACGCACTACGAGCAGTACTTC
TRBJ2-3	-	TRBV30	-	CAWSRGDLVDTQYF	TGTGCCTGGAGTCGAGGAGATTTGGTAGATACGCAGTATTTT
TRBJ2-1	-	TRBV6-5	TRBD1	CASSQDRGTHNEQFF	TGTGCCAGCAGTCAGGACAGGGGAACCCACAATGAGCAGTTCTTC
TRBJ2-1	once	TRBV19	TRBD1	CASSPTGGGEQFF	TGTGCCAGTAGCCCGACAGGGGGCGGTGAGCAGTTCTTC
TRBJ2-7	many	TRBV4-2	TRBD2	CASSQSAGDTYEQYF	TGTGCCAGCAGCCAATCAGCGGGAGACACCTACGAGCAGTACTTC
TRBJ1-2	many	TRBV27	-	CASSPRVGGAYGYTF	TGTGCCAGCAGTCCTCGGGTGGGTGGGGCCTATGGCTACACCTTC
TRBJ2-3	-	TRBV9	TRBD2	CASSLGTSGWSRLQNTQYF	TGTGCCAGCAGCCTCGGGACTAGCGGGTGGTCTCGCTTGCAGAATACGCAGTATTTT
TRBJ2-2	few	TRBV5-5	TRBD1	CASSLVPPGTGYVGELFF	TGTGCCAGCAGCTTGGTACCGCCCGGGACAGGGTATGTCGGGGAGCTGTTTTTT
TRBJ2-3	-	TRBV5-1	TRBD2	CASSLRGLAESSTDTQYF	TGCGCCAGCAGCTTGCGGGGACTAGCGGAATCTAGCACAGATACGCAGTATTTT
TRBJ1-1	once	TRBV28	-	CASSLLANTEAFF	TGTGCCAGCAGTTTGCTGGCGAACACTGAAGCTTTCTTT
TRBJ2-5	-	TRBV19	TRBD1	CATRGRGQETQYF	TGTGCCACCCGGGGCAGGGGGCAAGAGACCCAGTACTTC
TRBJ2-5	-	TRBV29-1	-	CSVAAGQVTQYF	TGCAGCGTTGCGGCGGGGCAGGTGACCCAGTACTTC
TRBJ1-2	few	TRBV3-1/TRBV3-2	-	CASSPRQRPSYGYTF	TGTGCCAGCAGCCCACGACAGAGACCTTCCTATGGCTACACCTTC
TRBJ2-3	-	TRBV5-1	-	CASSLAPHTDTQYF	TGCGCCAGCAGCTTGGCCCCCCACACAGATACGCAGTATTTT
TRBJ2-3	-	TRBV19	-	CASSSLYTDTQYF	TGTGCCAGTAGTTCCCTTTACACAGATACGCAGTATTTT
TRBJ2-4	-	TRBV5-6	-	CASSFGDSENIQYF	TGTGCCAGCAGCTTCGGGGATTCAGAAAACATTCAGTACTTC
TRBJ1-5	-	TRBV6-2/TRBV6-3	-	CASSSQGRNQPQHF	TGTGCCAGCAGTTCGCAGGGTCGCAATCAGCCCCAGCATTTT
TRBJ1-1	-	TRBV3-1/TRBV3-2	TRBD1	CASSQGARSRTTGGALWNTEAFF	TGTGCCAGCAGCCAAGGTGCACGTAGTAGGACAACAGGGGGTGCCTTATGGAACACTGAAGCTTTCTTT
TRBJ1-1	-	TRBV23-1	-	CASCPDREMNTEAFF	TGCGCCAGTTGCCCGGACCGGGAGATGAACACTGAAGCTTTCTTT
TRBJ2-1	once	TRBV3-1/TRBV3-2	-	CASSQPGENEQFF	TGTGCCAGCAGCCAGCCCGGGGAAAATGAGCAGTTCTTC
TRBJ2-3	-	TRBV5-1	TRBD2	CASSLGPTLAGAPNTQYF	TGCGCCAGCAGCTTGGGCCCAACACTAGCGGGAGCGCCAAATACGCAGTATTTT
TRBJ1-2	-	TRBV30	-	CAWVSSPNYGYTF	TGTGCCTGGGTCAGTTCCCCTAACTATGGCTACACCTTC
TRBJ2-7	-	TRBV27	TRBD2	CAIQASGSYEQYF	TGTGCCATCCAGGCTAGCGGGAGTTACGAGCAGTACTTC
TRBJ1-5	-	TRBV19	-	CASSTPDRSNQPQHF	TGTGCCAGTAGTACCCCCGACAGAAGCAATCAGCCCCAGCATTTT
TRBJ2-5	-	TRBV27	-	CASRVTGPGAQYF	TGTGCCAGCAGAGTGACAGGGCCGGGGGCCCAGTACTTC
TRBJ2-7	-	TRBV12-5	TRBD1	CASGLVMGQGAYEQYF	TGTGCTAGTGGTTTGGTTATGGGACAGGGGGCCTACGAGCAGTACTTC
TRBJ1-4	-	TRBV5-6	TRBD1	CASSGGQGAANEKLFF	TGTGCCAGCAGCGGCGGACAGGGGGCAGCTAATGAAAAACTGTTTTTT
TRBJ1-1	-	TRBV18	-	CASSPQGFGAFF	TGTGCCAGCTCACCACAGGGGTTCGGAGCTTTCTTT
TRBJ2-1	-	TRBV5-1	TRBD2	CASSPVGRETFNEQFF	TGCGCCAGCAGCCCCGTGGGGCGGGAGACATTCAATGAGCAGTTCTTC
TRBJ1-1	-	TRBV5-1	TRBD1	CASSVQTGGLNTEAFF	TGCGCCAGCAGCGTCCAGACAGGGGGCCTGAACACTGAAGCTTTCTTT
TRBJ2-5	-	TRBV4-2	TRBD2	CASSQETSGTQYF	TGTGCCAGCAGCCAAGAGACTAGCGGGACCCAGTACTTC
TRBJ2-3	-	TRBV12-5	-	CASGLSGLEDTQYF	TGTGCTAGTGGTTTGTCAGGGTTAGAAGATACGCAGTATTTT
TRBJ2-1	-	TRBV7-9	TRBD2	CASSLYAGGFNEQFF	TGTGCCAGCAGCTTATATGCGGGAGGGTTCAATGAGCAGTTCTTC
TRBJ2-7	-	TRBV28	TRBD2	CASRAAGGTPYEQYF	TGTGCCAGCAGGGCAGCGGGAGGGACCCCCTACGAGCAGTACTTC
TRBJ2-4	-	TRBV11-2	TRBD1	CASSSYRGVGKNIQYF	TGTGCCAGCAGCTCATACAGGGGGGTCGGCAAAAACATTCAGTACTTC
TRBJ2-7	-	TRBV2	-	CASRSGEQYF	TGTGCCAGCAGATCGGGCGAGCAGTACTTC
TRBJ1-1	-	TRBV7-8	TRBD1	CASSSGGTEAFF	TGTGCCAGCAGCTCAGGGGGCACTGAAGCTTTCTTT
TRBJ2-2	once	TRBV30	-	CAGCRGNTGELFF	TGTGCCGGATGCAGGGGAAACACCGGGGAGCTGTTTTTT
TRBJ1-2	-	TRBV3-1/TRBV3-2	-	CASSQAGREDYGYTF	TGTGCCAGCAGCCAAGCCGGGAGGGAGGACTATGGCTACACCTTC
TRBJ1-4	-	TRBV5-4	-	CASSLAGESEKLFF	TGTGCCAGCAGCTTGGCTGGGGAGTCTGAAAAACTGTTTTTT
TRBJ2-2	once	TRBV11-3	-	CASSADLASGPGELFF	TGTGCCAGCAGCGCAGACCTAGCGAGTGGGCCCGGGGAGCTGTTTTTT
TRBJ1-2	-	TRBV5-8	TRBD1	CASSWGDSNYGYTF	TGTGCCAGCAGCTGGGGGGACAGTAACTATGGCTACACCTTC
TRBJ1-3	-	TRBV2	-	CASSEEAVSGNTIYF	TGTGCCAGCAGTGAAGAGGCGGTCTCTGGAAACACCATATATTTT
TRBJ2-7	-	TRBV7-9	TRBD1	CASRPGQGYEQYF	TGTGCCAGCAGACCGGGACAGGGCTACGAGCAGTACTTC
TRBJ2-2	-	TRBV7-2	-	CASSTAAGINTGELFF	TGTGCCAGCAGCACCGCCGCAGGGATTAACACCGGGGAGCTGTTTTTT
TRBJ2-3	-	TRBV2	TRBD1	CASSGTGADTQYF	TGTGCCAGCAGTGGGACAGGGGCTGATACGCAGTATTTT
TRBJ1-5	-	TRBV5-6	TRBD1	CASSLGQGKQPQHF	TGTGCCAGCAGCTTGGGACAGGGGAAACAGCCCCAGCATTTT